Below, 11 T cell receptor beta chains from the same sample are listed, as sequenced in a study of shared clonotypes between healthy human individuals (dated by TCRdb to 2020 to 2021). Library prep was done by the immunoSEQ multiplex PCR assay. Drawn from immuneACCESS, this table holds only the in-frame rearrangements with V and J called that TCRdb kept. Clones are partly lost; checked studies trace under half to an unresolved V gene and leave the rest unexplained. The sample has about 470,000 clones on record, around 79% of them singletons. The ten largest clones take up around 13% of the sample. Sequenced: PBMCs. These receptors came from a woman in her thirties or forties in good health. Some clones in this sample may be carry-over from other donors' samples.

The chain links TRBV19 to TRBJ2-1; D gene unclear. V shed 3 bases and J shed 6 bases, with 12 bases lying between them. The CDR3 is made up of 14 amino acids. Germline lookup yields CDR1 LNHDA and CDR2 SQIVND (reference sequence). CDR3 protein: CASSMNPSPNEQFF. CDR3 nucleotide sequence: TGTGCCAGTAGTATGAATCCCTCACCCAATGAGCAGTTCTTC.

This clone showed up many times. Germline and junction disagree at one end, which may indicate a read error. Different DNA sequences within this sample yield the same CDR3. The rearrangement joins TRBV6-5 to TRBJ1-2, with D unclear. Germline V gene lookup returns CDR1 MNHEY and CDR2 SVGAGI. The CDR3 is 12 amino acids. The CDR3 nucleotides read TGTGCCAGCAGTGACTCCGCTTATGGCTACACCTTC. Protein product: CASSDSAYGYTF.

Notes on this clone: This may stem from a read error, because a much larger clone lies one nucleotide away. The chain combines TRBV30 with TRBJ1-5, with a tentative D call TRBD1 (5 bases). The CDR3 extends over 15 amino acids. From germline, CDR1 is GTSNPN and CDR2 SVGIG (reference sequence). This chain's CDR3 is CAWSLTGPSNQLQHF. As DNA, the CDR3 is TGTGCCTGGAGTCTGACGGGGCCTAGCAATCAGCTCCAGCATTTT.

This clone showed up just once. The chain employs TRBV7-9 and TRBJ2-5; 7 nucleotides line up with TRBD1. The CDR3 is 13 residues long. Germline CDR1 and CDR2: SEHNR and FQNEAQ (reference sequence). With 11 bases clipped from V and 3 bases from J, the junction kept 9 bases outside the gene matches. The DNA for the CDR3 is TGTGCCGGGTCCCGCACAGGGGAAGAGACCCAGTACTTC. Amino acid sequence: CAGSRTGEETQYF. The complete variable domain, with remaining parts taken from reference TRBV7-9 and TRBJ2-5, reads DTGVSQNPRHKITKRGQNVTFRCDPISEHNRLYWYRQTLGQGPEFLTYFQNEAQLEKSRLLSDRFSAERPKGSFSTLEIQRTEQGDSAMYLCAGSRTGEETQYFGPGTRLLVL.

The rearrangement joins TRBV9 to TRBJ2-1; D unresolved. Trimming pared 0 bases from V and 7 bases from J, leaving 11 bases between. This CDR3 has 14 residues. Germline values: CDR1 SGDLS, CDR2 YYNGEE. The CDR3 nucleotides read TGTGCCAGCAGCGTAGCTTCCGGATTGAATGAGCAGTTCTTC. This codes for CASSVASGLNEQFF.

V is TRBV6-5 and J is TRBJ1-4, with D uncertain. Trimming pared 6 bases from V and 7 bases from J, leaving 12 bases between. Germline CDR1 reads MNHEY; CDR2 reads SVGAGI. This CDR3 has 13 amino acids. CDR3 amino acids: CASRPHTGEKLFF. CDR3 nucleotide sequence: TGTGCCAGCAGGCCCCACACGGGTGAAAAACTGTTTTTT.

V and J are TRBV29-1 and TRBJ2-1; no firm D call. Trimming removed 7 bases at V and 5 bases at J, with 12 bases between. The V gene's germline CDR1 is SQVTM and CDR2 ANQGSEA. The CDR3 covers 12 residues. The DNA of the CDR3 is TGCAGCGCCCGAGCCGTACACAATGAGCAGTTCTTC. Translating gives CSARAVHNEQFF.

The chain combines TRBV2 with TRBJ1-1, with D uncertain. CDR3 size: 12 residues. Trimming removed 5 bases from V and 5 bases from J, with 9 bases in between. The germline V gene has CDR1 SNHLY and CDR2 FYNNEI. CDR3 coding DNA: TGTGCCAGCAGTAGAGAGGAAACTGAAGCTTTCTTT. This sequence encodes CASSREETEAFF.

The V gene is TRBV13, the J gene TRBJ1-1; 12 bases match TRBD1. In germline, CDR1 is PRHDT, CDR2 FYEKMQ (reference sequence). CDR3 length: 17 residues. Trimming at V came to 5 bases and at J to 4 bases, leaving 11 bases not matched to a gene. CDR3 in amino acids: CASSASGTGGLATEAFF. The CDR3 coding sequence is TGTGCCAGCAGCGCGTCCGGGACAGGGGGCCTGGCCACTGAAGCTTTCTTT.

This clone has only one observation. This chain uses TRBV4-1 with TRBJ1-4; no definite D call. The CDR3 totals 14 residues. Per germline, CDR1 MGHRA and CDR2 YSYEKL. Trimming took off 4 bases at V and 8 bases at J, with 14 bases between the two ends. The CDR3 coding sequence is TGCGCCAGCAGCCCAGTAGTCCGCGAGGAAAAACTGTTTTTT. Residues: CASSPVVREEKLFF.

V gene TRBV2 combines with J gene TRBJ1-4, with 10 bases lining up with TRBD1. Germline CDR1 reads SNHLY; CDR2 reads FYNNEI. The CDR3 runs 14 residues. V shed 5 bases, J shed 8 bases, and the junction held 5 bases outside the gene matches. The CDR3 spells CASSPDRGNEKLFF. The CDR3, as DNA: TGTGCCAGCAGTCCGGACAGGGGGAACGAAAAACTGTTTTTT.